Listed here is a single TCR beta chain. Its antigen is not known. This entry comes from a study of blood T cells in healthy people across ages. Regarding the study as a whole: A conclusive naive versus antigen-experienced comparison was prevented by the unsorted PBMCs. There were more naive CD4+ cells and higher diversity in long-lived donors than in aged donors.

Through a sample-barcoded 5' primer and a J-beta primer mix, a second PCR was run for roughly 6 to 12 cycles. TCRdb reprocessed the 5' RACE reads via MiXCR and lists one record per CDR3 protein. Among some 1.1 million distinct CDR3 sequences listed, less than 45% were seen once. The germline V and J ends were trimmed by 5 bases and 0 bases, with 16 bases remaining between them. Germline V lookup: CDR1 DFQATT, CDR2 SNEGSKA (reference sequence). CDR3 length equals 15 residues. The chain couples TRBV20-1 to TRBJ1-2; D is ambiguous. The specimen sequenced was blood. This sequence was found in a man aged 18 to 30 in good health. CDR3 residues: CSAGAFNGPNYGYTF. The CDR3 region has the DNA TGCAGTGCTGGAGCCTTTAACGGACCTAACTATGGCTACACCTTC.